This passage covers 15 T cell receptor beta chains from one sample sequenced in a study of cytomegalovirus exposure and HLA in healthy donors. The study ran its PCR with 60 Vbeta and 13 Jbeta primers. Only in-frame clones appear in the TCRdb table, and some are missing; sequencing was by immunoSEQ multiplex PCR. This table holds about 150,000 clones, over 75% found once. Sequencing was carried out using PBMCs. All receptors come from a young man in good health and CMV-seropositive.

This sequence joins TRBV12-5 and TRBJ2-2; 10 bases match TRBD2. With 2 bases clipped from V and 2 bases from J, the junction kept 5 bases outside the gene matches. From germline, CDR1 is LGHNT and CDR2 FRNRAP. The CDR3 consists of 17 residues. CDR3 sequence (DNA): TGTGCTAGTGGTTTGTCTAGCGGGAGTTTCAACACCGGGGAGCTGTTTTTT. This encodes CASGLSSGSFNTGELFF.

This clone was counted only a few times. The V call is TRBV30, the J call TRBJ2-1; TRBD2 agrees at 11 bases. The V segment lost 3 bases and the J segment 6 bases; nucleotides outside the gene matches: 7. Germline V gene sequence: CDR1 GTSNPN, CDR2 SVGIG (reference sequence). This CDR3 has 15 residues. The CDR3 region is CAWSSLAGGPNEQFF. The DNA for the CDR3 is TGTGCCTGGAGCAGTCTAGCGGGGGGCCCCAATGAGCAGTTCTTC.

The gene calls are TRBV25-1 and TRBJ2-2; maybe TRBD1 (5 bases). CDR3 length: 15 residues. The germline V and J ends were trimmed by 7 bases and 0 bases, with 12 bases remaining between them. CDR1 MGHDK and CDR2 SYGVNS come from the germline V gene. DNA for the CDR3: TGTGCCAGCAAAAAATCAGGGTCGAACACCGGGGAGCTGTTTTTT. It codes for CASKKSGSNTGELFF.

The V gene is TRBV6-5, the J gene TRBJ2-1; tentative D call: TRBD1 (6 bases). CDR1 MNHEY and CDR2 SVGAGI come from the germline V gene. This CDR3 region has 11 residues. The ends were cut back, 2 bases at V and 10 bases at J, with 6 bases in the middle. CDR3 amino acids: CASSYGTEQFF. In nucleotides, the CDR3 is TGTGCCAGCAGTTACGGGACAGAGCAGTTCTTC.

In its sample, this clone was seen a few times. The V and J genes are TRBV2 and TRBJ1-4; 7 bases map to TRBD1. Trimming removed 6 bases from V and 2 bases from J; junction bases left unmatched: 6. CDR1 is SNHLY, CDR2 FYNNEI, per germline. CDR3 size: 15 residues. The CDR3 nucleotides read TGTGCCAGCAGCCCAGGGACAGCTACTAATGAAAAACTGTTTTTT. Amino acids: CASSPGTATNEKLFF.

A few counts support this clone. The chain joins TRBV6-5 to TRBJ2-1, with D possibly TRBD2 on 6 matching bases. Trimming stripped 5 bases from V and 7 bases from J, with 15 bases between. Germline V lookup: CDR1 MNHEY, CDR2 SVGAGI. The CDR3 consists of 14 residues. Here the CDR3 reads CASSRGLRENEQFF. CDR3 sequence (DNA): TGTGCCAGCAGTCGAGGACTAAGGGAAAATGAGCAGTTCTTC.

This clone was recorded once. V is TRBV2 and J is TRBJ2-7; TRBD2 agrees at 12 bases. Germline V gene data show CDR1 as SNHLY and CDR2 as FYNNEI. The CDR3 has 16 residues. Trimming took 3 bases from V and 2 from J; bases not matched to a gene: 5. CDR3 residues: CASSDPLAGGTYEQYF. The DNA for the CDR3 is TGTGCCAGCAGTGACCCGCTAGCGGGGGGGACCTACGAGCAGTACTTC.

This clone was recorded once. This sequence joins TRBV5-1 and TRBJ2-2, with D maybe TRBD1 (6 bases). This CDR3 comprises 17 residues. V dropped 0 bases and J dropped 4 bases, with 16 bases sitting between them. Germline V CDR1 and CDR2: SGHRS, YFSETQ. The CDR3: CASSLGALGGATGELFF. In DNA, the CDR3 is TGCGCCAGCAGCTTGGGCGCTTTAGGGGGTGCCACCGGGGAGCTGTTTTTT.

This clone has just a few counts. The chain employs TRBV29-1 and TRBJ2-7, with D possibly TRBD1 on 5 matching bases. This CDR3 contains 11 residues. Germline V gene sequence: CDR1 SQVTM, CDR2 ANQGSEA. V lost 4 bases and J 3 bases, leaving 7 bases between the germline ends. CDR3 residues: CSVADNYEQYF. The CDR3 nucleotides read TGCAGCGTTGCGGACAACTACGAGCAGTACTTC.

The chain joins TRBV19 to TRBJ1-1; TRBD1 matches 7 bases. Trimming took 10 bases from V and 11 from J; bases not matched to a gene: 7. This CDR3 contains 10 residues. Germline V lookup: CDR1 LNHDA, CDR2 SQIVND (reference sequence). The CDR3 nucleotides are TGTGCCACGCAACAGGGGATGGCTTTCTTT. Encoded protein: CATQQGMAFF.

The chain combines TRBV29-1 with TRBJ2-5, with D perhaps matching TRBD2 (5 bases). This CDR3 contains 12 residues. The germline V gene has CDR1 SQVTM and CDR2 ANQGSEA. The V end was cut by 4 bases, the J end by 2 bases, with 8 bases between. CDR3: CSVVGVQETQYF. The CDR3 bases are TGCAGCGTTGTCGGGGTACAAGAGACCCAGTACTTC.

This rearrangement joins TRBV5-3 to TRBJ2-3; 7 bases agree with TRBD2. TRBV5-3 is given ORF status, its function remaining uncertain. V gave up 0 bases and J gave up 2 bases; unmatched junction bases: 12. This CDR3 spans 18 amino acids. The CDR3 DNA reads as TGTGCCAGAAGCTTGGCGAAGGGTCCAGCGGGGCTCACAGATACGCAGTATTTT. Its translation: CARSLAKGPAGLTDTQYF.

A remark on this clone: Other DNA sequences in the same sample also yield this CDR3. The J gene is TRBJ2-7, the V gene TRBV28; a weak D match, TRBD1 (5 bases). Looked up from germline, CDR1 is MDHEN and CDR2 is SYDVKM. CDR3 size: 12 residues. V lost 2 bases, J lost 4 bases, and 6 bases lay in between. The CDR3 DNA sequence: TGTGCCAGCAGTTTAAAGGGGTACGAGCAGTACTTC. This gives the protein CASSLKGYEQYF.

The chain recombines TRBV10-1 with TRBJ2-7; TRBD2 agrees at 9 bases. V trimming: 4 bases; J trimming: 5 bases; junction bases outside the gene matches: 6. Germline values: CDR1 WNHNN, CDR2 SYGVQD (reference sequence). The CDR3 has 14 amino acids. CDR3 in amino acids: CASSGGLASHEQYF. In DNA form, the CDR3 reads TGCGCCAGCAGTGGGGGACTAGCTTCCCACGAGCAGTACTTC.

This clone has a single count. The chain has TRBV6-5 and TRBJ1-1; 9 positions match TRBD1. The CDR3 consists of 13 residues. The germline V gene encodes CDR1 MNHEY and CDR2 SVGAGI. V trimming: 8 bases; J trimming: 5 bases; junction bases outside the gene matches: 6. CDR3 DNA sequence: TGTGCCAGCGGCGGGACAGGGATAACTGAAGCTTTCTTT. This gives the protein CASGGTGITEAFF.